The 19 T cell receptor beta chains below all came from one sample that was sequenced in a study of blood T cell repertoires in COVID-19. The protocol was immunoSEQ multiplex PCR, while the TCRdb copy is restricted to in-frame clones and leaves out a portion. The repertoire has about 68,000 clones, 86% of them found once; the top ten carry around 1.4%. The sample comprised peripheral blood. The receptors originated from a woman aged 55-69 years with acute or convalescent COVID-19.

The chain is built from TRBV11-2 and TRBJ2-3; 7 bases agree with TRBD2. This CDR3 contains 17 residues. The trim removed 5 bases at V and 5 bases at J, leaving 16 bases unmatched. CDR1 and CDR2 (germline): SGHAT, FQNNGV. CDR3 loop: CASSPIESGGRRDTQYF. The CDR3 region has the DNA TGTGCCAGCAGCCCTATAGAGTCGGGCGGGAGACGAGATACGCAGTATTTT. The entire variable domain, with the rest obtained from reference TRBV11-2 and TRBJ2-3, is as follows: EAGVAQSPRYKIIEKRQSVAFWCNPISGHATLYWYQQILGQGPKLLIQFQNNGVVDDSQLPKDRFSAERLKGVDSTLKIQPAKLEDSAVYLCASSPIESGGRRDTQYFGPGTRLTVL.

This clone appeared a single time. The rearrangement links TRBV5-1 to TRBJ2-3; D remains ambiguous. CDR1 and CDR2 (germline): SGHRS, YFSETQ. The CDR3 spans 15 residues. V lost 0 bases and J 4 bases, leaving 12 bases between the germline ends. The CDR3 region has the DNA TGCGCCAGCAGCTTGGCTACAGTAATCTCAGATACGCAGTATTTT. Protein sequence: CASSLATVISDTQYF.

The CDR3 loop is CASSPEGMNTEAFF. The CDR3 region has the DNA TGTGCCAGCTCACCGGAGGGGATGAACACTGAAGCTTTCTTT. This rearrangement joins TRBV18 to TRBJ1-1, with D tentatively TRBD1 (5 bases). V was cut by 3 bases and J by 0 bases, with 8 bases left in between. The CDR3 runs to 14 residues. Germline V gene data show CDR1 as KGHSH and CDR2 as LQKENI.

Only one count was recorded for this clone. The rearrangement links TRBV5-5 to TRBJ1-2; 9 nucleotides match TRBD1. The junction had 11 bases not matched to a gene; V was cut back by 4 bases and J by 7 bases. The germline V gene has CDR1 SGHKS and CDR2 YYEKEE (reference sequence). The CDR3 totals 15 residues. The CDR3 coding sequence is TGTGCCAGCAGCGGTCAACGGACAGGGGCGGGTGGCTACACCTTC. Translation gives CASSGQRTGAGGYTF.

Here the CDR3 DNA reads TGCGCCAGCGCTAGCGGGAGTGTGGAGACCCAGTACTTC. Residues: CASASGSVETQYF. V and J are TRBV5-1 and TRBJ2-5, with 10 positions matching TRBD2. Germline V gene sequence: CDR1 SGHRS, CDR2 YFSETQ. The CDR3 extends over 13 amino acids. The V and J ends lost 7 bases and 5 bases, in that order; junction bases with no gene match: 5.

The CDR3 DNA reads TGTGCCAGTAGATCCGCCCGAAGAGGGTCAGGCACTGAAGCTTTCTTT. Translated: CASRSARRGSGTEAFF. This rearrangement joins TRBV19 to TRBJ1-1; D is ambiguous. This CDR3 is built from 16 residues. With 6 bases removed from V and 4 bases from J, the gap between germline ends came to 21 bases. Per germline, CDR1 LNHDA and CDR2 SQIVND (reference sequence).

This chain uses TRBV5-4 with TRBJ1-3, with D perhaps matching TRBD1 (5 bases). Germline values: CDR1 SGHNT, CDR2 YYREEE (reference sequence). The ends were cut back, 0 bases at V and 2 bases at J, with 9 bases in the middle. This CDR3 has 15 amino acids. The CDR3 spells CASSLAGAAGNTIYF. The CDR3 DNA follows: TGTGCCAGCAGCTTGGCTGGGGCCGCTGGAAACACCATATATTTT.

The chain carries TRBV24-1 and TRBJ2-3; tentatively, D is TRBD1 (5 bases). CDR1 is KGHDR and CDR2 is SFDVKD in the germline V gene. Trimming cost V 4 bases and J 2 bases, with 12 bases left between them. This CDR3 region has 15 residues. The CDR3: CATSDRGHLTDTQYF. CDR3 bases: TGTGCCACCAGTGACCGTGGACACCTCACAGATACGCAGTATTTT.

The chain uses TRBV5-1 and TRBJ1-1; possible D gene TRBD1, 6 bases. Trimming stripped 3 bases from V and 5 bases from J, with 14 bases between. The V gene's germline CDR1 is SGHRS and CDR2 YFSETQ. This CDR3 comprises 14 residues. DNA of the CDR3: TGCGCCAGCAGCTCCCTACAGGGTGGAACTGAAGCTTTCTTT. This translates into CASSSLQGGTEAFF.

This chain links TRBV6-5 with TRBJ1-3; D call uncertain. V was pared by 6 bases and J by 0 bases, with 6 bases between. The germline V gene has CDR1 MNHEY and CDR2 SVGAGI. The CDR3 is 13 residues long. This CDR3 reads CASSTRSGNTIYF. DNA for the CDR3: TGTGCCAGCAGCACTCGCTCTGGAAACACCATATATTTT.

The chain is built from TRBV28 and TRBJ1-5; no reliable D call. The germline V and J ends were trimmed by 2 bases and 1 base, with 6 bases remaining between them. This CDR3 comprises 14 residues. Germline V lookup: CDR1 MDHEN, CDR2 SYDVKM. This CDR3 reads CASSLTKSNQPQHF. The CDR3, as DNA: TGTGCCAGCAGTTTAACAAAAAGCAATCAGCCCCAGCATTTT. The variable domain in full, with the rest retrieved from reference TRBV28 and TRBJ1-5, is DVKVTQSSRYLVKRTGEKVFLECVQDMDHENMFWYRQDPGLGLRLIYFSYDVKMKEKGDIPEGYSVSREKKERFSLILESASTNQTSMYLCASSLTKSNQPQHFGDGTRLSIL.

The chain joins TRBV7-9 to TRBJ2-1; TRBD2 might be the D (6 bases). CDR1 and CDR2 from the germline V gene are SEHNR and FQNEAQ (reference sequence). This CDR3 region has 16 residues. V lost 2 bases and J 3 bases, leaving 14 bases between the germline ends. The CDR3 loop is CASSLRSGSGYNEQFF. The CDR3 DNA reads as TGTGCCAGCAGCTTACGCTCCGGGAGTGGCTACAATGAGCAGTTCTTC.

This chain connects TRBV7-9 to TRBJ2-1, with 7 bases aligning to TRBD1. This CDR3 contains 13 residues. The trim removed 5 bases at V and 5 bases at J, leaving 3 bases unmatched. Germline loops: CDR1 SEHNR, CDR2 FQNEAQ (reference sequence). CDR3 sequence (DNA): TGTGCCAGCAGCAAAGGGACAGACAATGAGCAGTTCTTC. Amino acids: CASSKGTDNEQFF.

The genes are TRBV9 and TRBJ2-1, with a weak D call TRBD1 (5 bases). The CDR3 spans 14 residues. Germline CDR1 and CDR2: SGDLS and YYNGEE. The V gene lost 3 bases and the J gene lost 5 bases, with 12 bases spanning the gap. CDR3 DNA sequence: TGTGCCAGCAGCGCAGGGATCGGAGACAATGAGCAGTTCTTC. It specifies CASSAGIGDNEQFF.

This chain joins TRBV7-9 and TRBJ2-6; unclear D gene. The CDR3 spans 15 residues. Looked up from germline, CDR1 is SEHNR and CDR2 is FQNEAQ (reference sequence). Between the trimmed V and J ends, which lost 4 bases and 1 base, there was a span of 8 bases. The CDR3 is CASSSSESGANVLTF. CDR3 DNA: TGTGCCAGCAGCTCCTCAGAATCTGGGGCCAACGTCCTGACTTTC.

The J gene is TRBJ1-6, the V gene TRBV30, with D possibly TRBD1 on 6 matching bases. The CDR3 runs 12 residues. The germline gives CDR1 GTSNPN, CDR2 SVGIG (reference sequence). V was pared by 7 bases and J by 5 bases, with 9 bases between. The CDR3 sequence: CAYNRDNSPLHF. As DNA, the CDR3 is TGTGCCTACAACAGGGATAATTCACCCCTCCACTTT.

The gene calls are TRBV21-1 and TRBJ1-1. TRBV21-1 is a pseudogene locus. CDR3 length: 12 amino acids. The CDR3: CASSGGGAVAFF. DNA of the CDR3: TGTGCCAGCAGCGGGGGGGGAGCGGTGGCTTTCTTT.

This clone occurred once. The chain has TRBV9 and TRBJ1-1; 8 positions agree with TRBD1. The trim removed 4 bases at V and 4 bases at J, leaving 6 bases unmatched. From germline, CDR1 is SGDLS and CDR2 YYNGEE. The CDR3 has 14 amino acids. The CDR3 DNA reads TGTGCCAGCAGCAAGACAGGGGATCGCACTGAAGCTTTCTTT. Translating gives CASSKTGDRTEAFF.

The chain joins TRBV19 to TRBJ2-5, with TRBD1 matching 9 bases. The CDR3 runs to 17 residues. The V segment lost 5 bases and the J segment 5 bases; nucleotides outside the gene matches: 15. In germline, CDR1 is LNHDA, CDR2 SQIVND (reference sequence). The CDR3 region has the DNA TGTGCCAGTAGTGCCTCCCGGGACAGGGCTTCATGGGAGACCCAGTACTTC. Encoded protein: CASSASRDRASWETQYF.